One sample yielded the 6 T cell receptor beta chains listed below, sequenced in a study of cytomegalovirus exposure and HLA in healthy donors (dated by TCRdb to the late 2010s). The protocol used for the library was the immunoSEQ multiplex PCR assay. A mixture of 60 forward primers for TCR Vbeta segments and 13 reverse primers for TCR Jbeta segments was used in the multiplex PCR. As stored in TCRdb, this immuneACCESS dataset retains in-frame rearrangements with V and J assigned. A fraction of the clones does not appear; measured against another copy, unresolved V genes explain less than half of the discrepancy, and the remainder lacks a known reason. Across this sample there are about 150,000 clones, with roughly three quarters seen only once. Around 7% of the sample rests with the top ten. The sequencing input was PBMCs. Source of these receptors: a woman in her thirties or forties in good health and CMV-seropositive.

This clone showed up just once. The CDR3 spells CASSIPGGKSTDTQYF. The CDR3, as DNA: TGTGCCAGTAGTATCCCAGGGGGCAAAAGCACAGATACGCAGTATTTT. V and J are TRBV19 and TRBJ2-3, with 8 bases lining up with TRBD1. This CDR3 has 16 residues. Germline assignment: CDR1 LNHDA and CDR2 SQIVND (reference sequence). V was clipped by 3 bases and J by 0 bases; unmatched bases: 5.

The V and J genes are TRBV7-8 and TRBJ1-1; the D gene is possibly TRBD1 (6 bases). From germline, CDR1 is SGHVS and CDR2 FQNEAQ. This CDR3 spans 11 amino acids. Trimming removed 5 bases from V and 11 bases from J, with 12 bases in between. CDR3 protein: CASSRTGPAFF. In DNA form, the CDR3 reads TGTGCCAGCAGCCGTACAGGGCCGGCTTTCTTT.

This clone was counted a single time. This rearrangement joins TRBV11-2 to TRBJ1-1; D gene uncertain. V was cut by 0 bases and J by 3 bases, with 8 bases left in between. The germline V gene encodes CDR1 SGHAT and CDR2 FQNNGV. This CDR3 is built from 14 residues. The CDR3, as DNA: TGTGCCAGCAGCTTAGACCGACACCACACTGAAGCTTTCTTT. Its translation: CASSLDRHHTEAFF.

The chain employs TRBV6-6 and TRBJ1-1; perhaps TRBD1 as D (6 bases). The CDR3 consists of 16 residues. The V end lost 0 bases, the J end lost 1 base, and 12 bases lay between the germline ends. In germline, CDR1 is MNHNY, CDR2 SVGAGI (reference sequence). CDR3: CASSYSLTGKNTEAFF. CDR3 nucleotide sequence: TGTGCCAGCAGTTACTCCTTGACAGGAAAGAACACTGAAGCTTTCTTT.

The chain combines TRBV28 with TRBJ2-5; TRBD1 aligns across 7 bases. The CDR3 extends over 17 amino acids. Unmatched junction bases numbered 13, after V lost 1 base and J lost 5 bases. Germline assignment: CDR1 MDHEN and CDR2 SYDVKM. DNA for the CDR3: TGTGCCAGCAGTTTATATGGGACAGCAACAACGCGGGAGACCCAGTACTTC. It encodes CASSLYGTATTRETQYF.

The rearrangement joins TRBV6-6 to TRBJ1-1; perhaps TRBD1 as D (6 bases). V lost 2 bases and J 10 bases, leaving 17 bases between the germline ends. This CDR3 is 14 amino acids long. Per the germline V gene, CDR1 is MNHNY and CDR2 is SVGAGI (reference sequence). The CDR3 DNA reads TGTGCCAGCAGTTACAAGGGCACTGGGGGGGCAGCTTTCTTT. Translating it yields CASSYKGTGGAAFF.